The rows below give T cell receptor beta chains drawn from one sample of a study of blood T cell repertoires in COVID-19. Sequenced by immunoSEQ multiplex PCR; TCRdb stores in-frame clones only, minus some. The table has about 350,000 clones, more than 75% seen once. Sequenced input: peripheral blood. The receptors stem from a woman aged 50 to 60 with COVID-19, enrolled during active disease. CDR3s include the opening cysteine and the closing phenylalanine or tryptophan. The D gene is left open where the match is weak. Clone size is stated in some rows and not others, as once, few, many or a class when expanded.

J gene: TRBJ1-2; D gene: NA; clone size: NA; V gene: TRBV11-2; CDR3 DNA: TGTGCCAGCAGCTCGAACCTAGCTAACTATGGCTACACCTTC; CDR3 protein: CASSSNLANYGYTF
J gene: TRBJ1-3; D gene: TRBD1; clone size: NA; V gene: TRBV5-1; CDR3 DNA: TGCGCCAGCATGAGGACAGGACAGGAAGGCTCCGGAAACACCATATATTTT; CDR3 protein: CASMRTGQEGSGNTIYF
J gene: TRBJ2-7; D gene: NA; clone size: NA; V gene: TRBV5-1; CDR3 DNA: TGCGCCAGCAGCGCCGGACACGGAAACCCTTCGGACGAGCAGTACTTC; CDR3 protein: CASSAGHGNPSDEQYF
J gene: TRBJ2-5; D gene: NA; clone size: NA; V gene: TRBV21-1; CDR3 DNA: TGTGCCAGCAGCAAAGAGAGGCGAACAGGGGGCCTGGAGACCCAGTACTTC; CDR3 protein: CASSKERRTGGLETQYF
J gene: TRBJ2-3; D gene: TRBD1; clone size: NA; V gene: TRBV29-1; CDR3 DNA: TGCAGCGTTGAGTATAGGACAGGGGGATTCACAGATACGCAGTATTTT; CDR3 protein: CSVEYRTGGFTDTQYF
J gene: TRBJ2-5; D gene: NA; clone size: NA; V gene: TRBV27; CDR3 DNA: TGTGCCAGCAGTACCTGGGAGGACGGTTCGTGGGAGACCCAGTACTTC; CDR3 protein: CASSTWEDGSWETQYF
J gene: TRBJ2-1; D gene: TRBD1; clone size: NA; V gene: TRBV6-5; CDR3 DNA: TGTGCCAGCACTAGTGGGGGGACAGGCGACAATGAGCAGTTCTTC; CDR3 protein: CASTSGGTGDNEQFF
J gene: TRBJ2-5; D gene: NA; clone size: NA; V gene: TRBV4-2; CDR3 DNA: TGTGCCAGCAGCCAAGGGGCAGGCACCCACCAAGAGACCCAGTACTTC; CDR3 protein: CASSQGAGTHQETQYF
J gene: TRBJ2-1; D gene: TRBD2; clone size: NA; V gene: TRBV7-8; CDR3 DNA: TGTGCCAGCAGCTCCGGGACTAGCGGGAGGGATGAGCAGTTCTTC; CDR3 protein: CASSSGTSGRDEQFF
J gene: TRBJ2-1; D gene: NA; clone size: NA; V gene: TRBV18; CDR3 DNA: TGTGCCAGCTCACCAGCGGGGGCTAGGAATGAGCAGTTCTTC; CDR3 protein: CASSPAGARNEQFF
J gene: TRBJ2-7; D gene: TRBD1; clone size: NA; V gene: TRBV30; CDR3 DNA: TGTGCCTCCTCCGTGGGACAGGCAATCAGCGAGCAGTACTTC; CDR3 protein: CASSVGQAISEQYF
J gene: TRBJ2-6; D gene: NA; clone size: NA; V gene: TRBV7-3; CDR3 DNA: TGTGCCAGCAGCTTATCTGGCCCTGGGGCCAACGTCCTGACTTTC; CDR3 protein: CASSLSGPGANVLTF
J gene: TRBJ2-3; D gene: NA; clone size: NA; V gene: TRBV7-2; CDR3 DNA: TGTGCCAGCAGCCGCGTAGCCTCAGATACGCAGTATTTT; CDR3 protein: CASSRVASDTQYF
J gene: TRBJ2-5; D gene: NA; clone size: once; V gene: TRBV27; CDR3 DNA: TGTGCCAGCAGTTTGATAGGGGAAGAGACCCAGTACTTC; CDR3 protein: CASSLIGEETQYF
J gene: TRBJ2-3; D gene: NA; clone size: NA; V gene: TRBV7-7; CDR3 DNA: TGTGCTAGCAGCCCTATCGGGAGTAGCACAGATACGCAGTATTTT; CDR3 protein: CASSPIGSSTDTQYF
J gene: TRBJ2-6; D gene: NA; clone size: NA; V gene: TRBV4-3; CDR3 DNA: TGCGCCAGCAGCCAGCTAGGCTCTGGGGCCAACGTCCTGACTTTC; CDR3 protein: CASSQLGSGANVLTF
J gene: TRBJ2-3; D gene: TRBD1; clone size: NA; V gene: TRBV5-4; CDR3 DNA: TGTGTCACAAACAGGGGAGGCACAGATACGCAGTATTTT; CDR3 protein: CVTNRGGTDTQYF
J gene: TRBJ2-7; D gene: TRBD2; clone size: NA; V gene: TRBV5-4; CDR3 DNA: TGTGCCAGCAGCTCGGGACTAGTCTACGAGCAGTACTTC; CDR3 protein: CASSSGLVYEQYF
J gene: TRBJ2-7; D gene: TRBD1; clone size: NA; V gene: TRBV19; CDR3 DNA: TGTGCCAGTGCCCCGACAGGGGGCGTCTACGAGCAGTACTTC; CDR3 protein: CASAPTGGVYEQYF
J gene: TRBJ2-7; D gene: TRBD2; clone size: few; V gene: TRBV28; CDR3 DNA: TGTGCCAGCAGCGGGTCGGGGGGGAACCTGGCCTACGAGCAGTACTTC; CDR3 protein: CASSGSGGNLAYEQYF
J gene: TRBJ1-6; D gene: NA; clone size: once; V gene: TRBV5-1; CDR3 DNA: TGCGCCAGCAGCTCCATCGGGGACACCGGTAATTCACCCCTCCACTTT; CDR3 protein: CASSSIGDTGNSPLHF
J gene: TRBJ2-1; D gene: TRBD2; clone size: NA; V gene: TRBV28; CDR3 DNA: TGTGCCAGCAGTCCTCCCGGGACTAGTCAACTTCAGTTCTTC; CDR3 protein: CASSPPGTSQLQFF
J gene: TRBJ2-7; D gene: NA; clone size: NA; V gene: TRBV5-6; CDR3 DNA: TGTGCCAGCAGTCAGAGTTATAGCCCCAACGAGCAGTACTTC; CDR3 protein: CASSQSYSPNEQYF